This passage covers 8 T cell receptor beta chains from one sample sequenced in a study of cytomegalovirus exposure and HLA in healthy donors. Amplification used 60 Vbeta primers and 13 Jbeta primers. Using immunoSEQ multiplex PCR, the repertoire was profiled, and TCRdb retains in-frame clones only, with some absent. This repertoire shows 150,000 to 200,000 clones, roughly 78% found once; its top ten account for approximately 4.4%. Input material: PBMCs. These TCRs come from a woman under 40 in good health and CMV-seropositive.

The rearrangement links TRBV11-3 to TRBJ1-6; D gene ambiguous. Germline-derived CDR1 and CDR2 are SGHNT and YENEEA. The length of the CDR3 is 15 residues. The V end was cut by 3 bases, the J end by 0 bases, with 6 bases between. CDR3 amino acids: CASSLESSYNSPLHF. CDR3 nucleotide sequence: TGTGCCAGCAGCTTGGAGAGCTCCTATAATTCACCCCTCCACTTT.

The rearrangement uses TRBV7-2 and TRBJ2-5; TRBD1 agrees at 10 bases. Trimming at V came to 6 bases and at J to 9 bases, leaving 7 bases not matched to a gene. The CDR3 runs 13 residues. Germline V lookup: CDR1 SGHTA, CDR2 FQGNSA. Here the CDR3 reads CASSSGTGVSQYF. CDR3 DNA: TGTGCCAGCAGTTCCGGGACAGGGGTCTCCCAGTACTTC.

This chain uses TRBV30 with TRBJ1-2, with TRBD1 matching 7 bases. Germline V gene sequence: CDR1 GTSNPN, CDR2 SVGIG (reference sequence). The junction had 7 bases not matched to a gene; V was cut back by 4 bases and J by 5 bases. This CDR3 has 13 amino acids. In DNA form, the CDR3 reads TGTGCCTGGACCGACAGGGTGCCTTATGGCTACACCTTC. It encodes CAWTDRVPYGYTF. The variable domain in full, completed from reference TRBV30 and TRBJ1-2, reads SQTIHQWPATLVQPVGSPLSLECTVEGTSNPNLYWYRQAAGRGLQLLFYSVGIGQISSEVPQNLSASRPQDRQFILSSKKLLLSDSGFYLCAWTDRVPYGYTFGSGTRLTVV.

This chain uses TRBV4-3 with TRBJ2-2; 10 bases are a match to TRBD1. The CDR3 is made up of 17 amino acids. With V trimmed by 0 bases and J by 4 bases, 5 bases remained unmatched. Germline CDR1 is LGHNA and CDR2 is YSLEER. CDR3 loop: CASSQETGTGATGELFF. For the CDR3, the DNA is TGCGCCAGCAGCCAAGAAACCGGGACAGGGGCCACCGGGGAGCTGTTTTTT.

V gene TRBV7-6 combines with J gene TRBJ1-6; a possible D gene is TRBD1 (5 bases). This CDR3 spans 20 amino acids. Trimming took off 5 bases at V and 0 bases at J, with 23 bases between the two ends. CDR1 is SGHVS and CDR2 is FNYEAQ in the germline V gene. The CDR3 reads CASSPGRGAGKSSYNSPLHF. In DNA form, the CDR3 reads TGTGCCAGCAGCCCCGGACGCGGGGCAGGGAAAAGCTCCTATAATTCACCCCTCCACTTT.

As DNA, the CDR3 is TGTGCCAGCAGCGGGCCATGGACTAGAAACTACGAGCAGTACTTC. Encoded protein: CASSGPWTRNYEQYF. This chain uses TRBV11-3 with TRBJ2-7; 7 bases line up with TRBD2. The CDR3 covers 15 residues. The V gene's germline CDR1 is SGHNT and CDR2 YENEEA. V lost 5 bases to trimming and J lost 3 bases; unmatched junction nucleotides: 10.

In its sample, this clone was seen once. The chain employs TRBV7-6 and TRBJ2-3, with D maybe TRBD2 (5 bases). V lost 6 bases, J lost 6 bases, and 19 bases lay in between. Germline V CDR1 and CDR2: SGHVS, FNYEAQ. This CDR3 region has 15 residues. The CDR3 is CASSGSFLSPDTQYF. CDR3 nucleotide sequence: TGTGCCAGCAGTGGGAGTTTTCTAAGTCCGGATACGCAGTATTTT. The full variable domain, completed using reference TRBV7-6 and TRBJ2-3, is GAGVSQSPRYKVTKRGQDVALRCDPISGHVSLYWYRQALGQGPEFLTYFNYEAQQDKSGLPNDRFSAERPEGSISTLTIQRTEQRDSAMYRCASSGSFLSPDTQYFGPGTRLTVL.

The rearrangement links TRBV27 to TRBJ2-5; 9 bases map to TRBD2. Germline CDR1 is MNHEY and CDR2 is SMNVEV (reference sequence). The CDR3 has 16 amino acids. V lost 2 bases, J lost 5 bases, and 9 bases stayed unmatched. Here the CDR3 reads CASSLGRLAGQETQYF. CDR3 nucleotide sequence: TGTGCCAGCAGTTTAGGACGGCTAGCGGGACAGGAGACCCAGTACTTC.